This TCR beta chain was retrieved from a study of blood T cell repertoires in COVID-19. The germline V gene encodes CDR1 SGHAT and CDR2 FQNNGV. The CDR3 is 18 amino acids. The ends were cut back, 1 base at V and 7 bases at J, with 22 bases in the middle. Clones were sequenced by immunoSEQ multiplex PCR, and TCRdb holds only the in-frame ones, with some missing. This table has 250,000 to 350,000 clones, 87% appearing once. The rearrangement uses TRBV11-2 and TRBJ1-4, with D hard to call. Sequencing used peripheral blood. This TCR came from a woman aged 45 to 65 who had recovered from COVID-19. The CDR3 region is CASSLVSPQYHWSEKLFF. As DNA, the CDR3 is TGTGCCAGCAGCTTAGTCTCCCCTCAATATCATTGGAGTGAAAAACTGTTTTTT.